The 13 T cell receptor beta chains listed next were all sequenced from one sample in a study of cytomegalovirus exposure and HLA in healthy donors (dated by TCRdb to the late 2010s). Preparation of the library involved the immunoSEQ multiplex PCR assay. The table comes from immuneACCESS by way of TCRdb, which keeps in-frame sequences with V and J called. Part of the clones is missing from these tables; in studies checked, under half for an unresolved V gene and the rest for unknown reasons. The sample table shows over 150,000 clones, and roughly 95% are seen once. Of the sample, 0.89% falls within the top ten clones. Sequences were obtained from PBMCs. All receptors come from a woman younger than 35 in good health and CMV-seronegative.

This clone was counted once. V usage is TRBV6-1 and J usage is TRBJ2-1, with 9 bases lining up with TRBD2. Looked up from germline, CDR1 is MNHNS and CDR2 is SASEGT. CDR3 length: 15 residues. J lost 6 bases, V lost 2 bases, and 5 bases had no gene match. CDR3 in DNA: TGTGCCAGCAGTGAATTCAGCGGGGGGCCCAATGAGCAGTTCTTC. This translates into CASSEFSGGPNEQFF.

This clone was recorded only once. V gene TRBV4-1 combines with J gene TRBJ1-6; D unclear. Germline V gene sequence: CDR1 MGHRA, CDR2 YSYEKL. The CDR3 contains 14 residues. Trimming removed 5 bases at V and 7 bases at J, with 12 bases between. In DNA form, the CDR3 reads TGCGCCAGCAGCAAGGAGGGATGGAATTCACCCCTCCACTTT. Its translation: CASSKEGWNSPLHF.

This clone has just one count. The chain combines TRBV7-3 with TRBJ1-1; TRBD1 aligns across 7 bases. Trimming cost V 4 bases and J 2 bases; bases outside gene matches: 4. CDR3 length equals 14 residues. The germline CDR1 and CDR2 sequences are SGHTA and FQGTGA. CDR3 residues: CASSSGQPNTEAFF. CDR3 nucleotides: TGTGCCAGCAGCTCGGGACAGCCAAACACTGAAGCTTTCTTT.

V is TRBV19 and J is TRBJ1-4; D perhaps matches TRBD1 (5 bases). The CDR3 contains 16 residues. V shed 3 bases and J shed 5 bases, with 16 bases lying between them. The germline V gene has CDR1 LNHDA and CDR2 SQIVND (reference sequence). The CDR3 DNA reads TGTGCCAGTAGTATCAGGGAAGACGGGCTGAATGAAAAACTGTTTTTT. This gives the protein CASSIREDGLNEKLFF.

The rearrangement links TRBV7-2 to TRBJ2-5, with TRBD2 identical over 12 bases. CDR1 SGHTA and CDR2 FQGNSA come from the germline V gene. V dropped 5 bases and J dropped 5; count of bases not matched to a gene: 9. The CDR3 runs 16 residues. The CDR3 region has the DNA TGTGCCAGCAGCCCGACTAGCGGGGGAGGCTATGAGACCCAGTACTTC. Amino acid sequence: CASSPTSGGGYETQYF.

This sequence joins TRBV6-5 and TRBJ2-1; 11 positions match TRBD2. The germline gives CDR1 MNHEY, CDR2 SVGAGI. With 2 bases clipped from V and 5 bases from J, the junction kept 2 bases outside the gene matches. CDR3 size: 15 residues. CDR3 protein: CASSYATSGDNEQFF. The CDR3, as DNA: TGTGCCAGCAGTTACGCGACTAGCGGGGACAATGAGCAGTTCTTC.

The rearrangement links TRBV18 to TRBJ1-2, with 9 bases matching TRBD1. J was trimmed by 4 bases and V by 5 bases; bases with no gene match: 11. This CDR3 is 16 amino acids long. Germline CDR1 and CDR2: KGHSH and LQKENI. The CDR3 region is CASSDPRDRGAYGYTF. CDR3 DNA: TGTGCCAGCTCAGACCCTCGAGACAGGGGGGCCTATGGCTACACCTTC.

The CDR3 is CASAPSPAGKNIQYF. CDR3 DNA sequence: TGCGCCAGCGCCCCAAGCCCGGCGGGGAAAAACATTCAGTACTTC. The rearrangement links TRBV5-1 to TRBJ2-4; a weak D match, TRBD2 (6 bases). The germline V and J ends were trimmed by 7 bases and 4 bases, with 18 bases remaining between them. Germline V gene lookup returns CDR1 SGHRS and CDR2 YFSETQ. This CDR3 spans 15 amino acids.

The CDR3 loop reads CASSEQNSGNTIYF. As DNA, the CDR3 is TGTGCCAGCAGCGAACAGAACTCTGGAAACACCATATATTTT. The V gene is TRBV25-1, the J gene TRBJ1-3, with no clear D. Looked up from germline, CDR1 is MGHDK and CDR2 is SYGVNS. The CDR3 sequence is 14 residues long. The V end lost 6 bases, the J end lost 0 bases, and 9 bases lay between the germline ends.

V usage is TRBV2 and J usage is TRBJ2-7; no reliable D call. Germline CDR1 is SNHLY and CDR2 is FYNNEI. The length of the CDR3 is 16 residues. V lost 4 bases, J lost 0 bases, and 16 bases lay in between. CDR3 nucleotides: TGTGCCAGCAGTGTGGGCCCTTTTGAACGCTCCTACGAGCAGTACTTC. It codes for CASSVGPFERSYEQYF. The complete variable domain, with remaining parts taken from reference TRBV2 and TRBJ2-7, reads EPEVTQTPSHQVTQMGQEVILRCVPISNHLYFYWYRQILGQKVEFLVSFYNNEISEKSEIFDDQFSVERPDGSNFTLKIRSTKLEDSAMYFCASSVGPFERSYEQYFGPGTRLTVT.

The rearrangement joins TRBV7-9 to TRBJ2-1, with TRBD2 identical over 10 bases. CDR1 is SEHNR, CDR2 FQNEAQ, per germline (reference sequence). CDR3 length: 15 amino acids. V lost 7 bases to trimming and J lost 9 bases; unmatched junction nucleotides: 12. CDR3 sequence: CASINLAGVIGEQFF. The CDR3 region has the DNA TGTGCCAGCATCAACCTAGCGGGGGTGATCGGTGAGCAGTTCTTC.

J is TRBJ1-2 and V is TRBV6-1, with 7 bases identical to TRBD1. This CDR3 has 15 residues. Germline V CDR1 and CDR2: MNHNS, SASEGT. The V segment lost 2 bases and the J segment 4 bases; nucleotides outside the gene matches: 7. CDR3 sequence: CASSERQGRLYGYTF. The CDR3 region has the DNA TGTGCCAGCAGTGAAAGACAGGGACGGCTCTATGGCTACACCTTC.

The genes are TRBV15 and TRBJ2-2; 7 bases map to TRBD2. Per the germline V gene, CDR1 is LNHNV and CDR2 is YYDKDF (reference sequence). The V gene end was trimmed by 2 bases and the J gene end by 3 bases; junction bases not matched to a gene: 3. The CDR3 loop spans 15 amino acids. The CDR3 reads CATSRWGGDTGELFF. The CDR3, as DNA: TGTGCCACCAGCAGATGGGGAGGGGACACCGGGGAGCTGTTTTTT. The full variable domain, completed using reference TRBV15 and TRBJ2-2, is DAMVIQNPRYQVTQFGKPVTLSCSQTLNHNVMYWYQQKSSQAPKLLFHYYDKDFNNEADTPDNFQSRRPNTSFCFLDIRSPGLGDTAMYLCATSRWGGDTGELFFGEGSRLTVL.